This is a list of T cell receptor beta chains from one sample in a study of cytomegalovirus exposure and HLA in healthy donors. Assay used: immunoSEQ multiplex PCR; TCRdb lists only in-frame clones, some missing. This table has 200,000 to 250,000 clones, roughly 89% appearing once. The specimen was PBMCs. Source of these receptors: a woman younger than 30 in good health and CMV-seronegative. Both conserved end residues are part of each CDR3.

>TRBJ1-2|TRBV11-1
CASSTGFGYTF
>TRBJ2-7|TRBV9
CASSVGATRNYEQYF
>TRBJ2-6|TRBV27
CASSFRGFLAGANVLTF
>TRBJ1-4|TRBV7-8
CASSLAGGLNEKLFF
>TRBJ2-3|TRBV6-4
CASSALGDPTSTDTQYF
>TRBJ2-7|TRBV4-3
CASSRLQGLSLNEQYF
>TRBJ2-5|TRBV5-1
CASSLVPSGGETQYF
>TRBJ1-1|TRBV6-1
CASSDRAGMNTEAFF
>TRBJ2-2|TRBV4-1
CASSRAGVNTGELFF
>TRBJ2-2|TRBV7-9
CASSLVAGASTGELFF
>TRBJ1-4|TRBV9
CASSVAGGSTNEKLFF
>TRBJ2-7|TRBV4-2
CASSQPSGGYEQYF
>TRBJ1-1|TRBV6-5
CASSYSRSGGWSEAFF
>TRBJ1-6|TRBV21-1
CASHHPGQDNSPLHF
>TRBJ2-1|TRBV11-2
CASTAIGRSYNKQFF
>TRBJ1-2|TRBV19
CASSIVGGAGQGYTF
>TRBJ1-1|TRBV4-2
CASSQEVRATEAFF
>TRBJ2-5|TRBV4-1
CASSQEGGAETQYF
>TRBJ2-1|TRBV21-1
CASTSGLRWNEQFF
>TRBJ2-7|TRBV4-2
CASSQESPVYEQYF
>TRBJ1-6|TRBV19
CASSTEGGINSPLHF
>TRBJ1-2|TRBV11-2
CASSLEGGIGYTF
>TRBJ2-2|TRBV5-1
CASSSGQGAKLTGELFF
>TRBJ2-1|TRBV6-5
CASSYSASRARVF
>TRBJ2-3|TRBV27
CASSPGLAGGYTQYF
>TRBJ2-5|TRBV27
CASSASSGSPTKQYF
>TRBJ1-4|TRBV4-2
CASSERQGINEKLFF
>TRBJ1-1|TRBV4-3
CASSQVPGGISTEAFF
>TRBJ1-2|TRBV5-1
CASSPRGGSYGYTF
>TRBJ1-1|TRBV4-1
CASSQPTGNTEAFF
>TRBJ2-5|TRBV15
CATSRQPRGTQYF
>TRBJ2-5|TRBV5-6
CASTVWAGGLKTQYF
>TRBJ2-4|TRBV11-2
CASSLVGLARNIQYF
>-|TRBV9
CASSPSGRYEQYF
>TRBJ2-7|TRBV11-2
CASSSSYEQYF